This T cell receptor (beta chain) was obtained from a study of vaccination and CD4 T cells after COVID-19. For the study at large: Collection of post-vaccine samples followed dose two by a median about 72 days, spanning a range of 14 to 241. Each of the control cultures got a CEFX pool, an HIV-1 Nef pool, or no peptide.

Treatment in this sample: approximately nine-day PBMC culture with coronavirus spike peptide pools or control peptides (ViraFEST assay). Gathering of the CD4+ T cells, from the unexposed donor, took place before the COVID-19 pandemic (2011-2018). Some 2 million PBMCs were grown per well alongside 9 to 10 IU/ml IL-2 and roughly 9.4 ug/ml peptide pools. Cultured CD4+ T cells had their DNA profiled by the Oncomine TCR Beta short-read assay. Extraction of genomic DNA was performed on cultured CD4+ T cells. TCRdb re-derived calls from the PCR reads in MiXCR, one entry per CDR3 protein. Of 8,500 to 9,000 distinct CDR3 sequences listed, 45% were seen once; the top ten hold 11%. The CDR3 totals 16 residues. From germline, CDR1 is SEHNR and CDR2 FQNEAQ (reference sequence). About this clonotype itself: Antigen: not known.

The source is a human donor in good health. The gene calls are TRBV7-9 and TRBJ2-1; 11 bases fit TRBD1. The J call may be mistaken, given a closer DNA end match to TRBJ2-7. The source material was CD4+ T cells from blood, cultured in vitro. The CDR3 sequence: CASAAAGGQGVHEQYF. The CDR3 DNA follows: TGTGCCAGCGCCGCGGCCGGGGGACAGGGGGTCCACGAGCAGTACTTC.